These 27 T cell receptor beta chains originate from one sample sequenced in a study of cytomegalovirus exposure and HLA in healthy donors. The repertoire was sequenced with immunoSEQ multiplex PCR; TCRdb's copy has only in-frame clones and lacks some. The data show over 200,000 clones, 90% seen once. Sequenced sample: PBMCs. The receptor source for this set is a woman aged 30 to 39 in good health and CMV-seronegative.

V is TRBV5-6 and J is TRBJ1-5; D is unresolved. The CDR3 totals 12 residues. V dropped 1 base and J dropped 7 bases, with 6 bases sitting between them. The germline CDR1 and CDR2 sequences are SGHDT and YYEEEE. CDR3 residues: CASSLPNQPQHF. CDR3 in DNA: TGTGCCAGCAGCTTGCCCAACCAGCCCCAGCATTTT.

This clone showed up just a few times. The chain links TRBV9 to TRBJ2-7, with 9 bases aligning to TRBD2. The CDR3 extends over 17 amino acids. After removal of 4 bases from V and 4 bases from J, the junction contained 15 bases not matched to a gene. Germline CDR1 is SGDLS and CDR2 is YYNGEE. For the CDR3, the DNA is TGTGCCAGCAGCCCTCAAATGGGGCTAGCGGGAATGTACGAGCAGTACTTC. Its protein is CASSPQMGLAGMYEQYF.

The table lists this clone with a few counts. The chain employs TRBV4-3 and TRBJ1-2; D gene unclear. CDR1 is LGHNA and CDR2 is YSLEER in the germline V gene. Trimming took 4 bases from V and 5 from J, leaving 17 bases between them. The CDR3 covers 15 residues. For the CDR3, the DNA is TGCGCCAGCAGCCCGGGAGTCACAGACAAGTATGGCTACACCTTC. Its translation: CASSPGVTDKYGYTF.

The rearrangement links TRBV6-1 to TRBJ2-7, with 8 bases fitting TRBD1. This CDR3 contains 14 residues. CDR1 is MNHNS and CDR2 is SASEGT in the germline V gene. Trimming took 5 bases from V and 1 from J; bases not matched to a gene: 4. CDR3 loop: CASSHQGASYEQYF. The CDR3 region has the DNA TGTGCCAGCAGTCATCAGGGGGCGTCCTACGAGCAGTACTTC.

On this clone itself: Other DNA variants within this sample encode the same CDR3. The rearrangement joins TRBV7-9 to TRBJ2-7, with 8 bases that match TRBD2. The trim removed 3 bases at V and 2 bases at J, leaving 0 bases unmatched. Germline values: CDR1 SEHNR, CDR2 FQNEAQ (reference sequence). There are 13 residues in the CDR3. DNA of the CDR3: TGTGCCAGCAGCTTCGGGAGGGCCTACGAGCAGTACTTC. Amino acids: CASSFGRAYEQYF.

The chain recombines TRBV2 with TRBJ2-3; TRBD1 agrees at 7 bases. The CDR3 covers 15 residues. Germline V gene data show CDR1 as SNHLY and CDR2 as FYNNEI. V shed 6 bases, J shed 0 bases, and the junction held 6 bases outside the gene matches. The CDR3 DNA sequence: TGTGCCAGCAGGTCCCGACAGGGCAGCACAGATACGCAGTATTTT. Translated: CASRSRQGSTDTQYF.

The genes are TRBV28 and TRBJ2-7; TRBD2 might be the D (6 bases). This CDR3 has 14 residues. The germline V and J ends were trimmed by 5 bases and 3 bases, with 14 bases remaining between them. In germline, CDR1 is MDHEN, CDR2 SYDVKM. The CDR3 loop is CASSPPSAGYEQYF. CDR3 nucleotides: TGTGCCAGCAGTCCCCCATCAGCGGGCTACGAGCAGTACTTC.

The gene calls are TRBV7-8 and TRBJ2-1; no reliable D call. The CDR3 is 15 residues long. CDR1 is SGHVS, CDR2 FQNEAQ, per germline. V lost 1 base, J lost 1 base, and 8 bases lay in between. Written as DNA, the CDR3 is TGTGCCAGCAGCTTAGGGCCTTTTTCCTACAATGAGCAGTTCTTC. It translates to CASSLGPFSYNEQFF.

CDR3 protein: CSVWGSYGYTF. CDR3 DNA: TGCAGCGTTTGGGGCAGCTATGGCTACACCTTC. V is TRBV29-1 and J is TRBJ1-2; D is perhaps TRBD1 (5 bases). This CDR3 is 11 amino acids long. V lost 5 bases, J lost 4 bases, and 8 bases lay in between. CDR1 and CDR2 from the germline V gene are SQVTM and ANQGSEA.

The chain combines TRBV10-2 with TRBJ2-7; D is ambiguous. Trimming left V 2 bases short and J 2 bases short, with 10 bases between. Germline loops: CDR1 WSHSY, CDR2 SAAADI. The CDR3 is made up of 14 amino acids. This CDR3 is CASSEPVVAYEQYF. In DNA, the CDR3 is TGCGCCAGCAGTGAGCCGGTTGTCGCCTACGAGCAGTACTTC.

The chain has TRBV4-3 and TRBJ2-7; D remains unclear. From germline, CDR1 is LGHNA and CDR2 YSLEER. CDR3 length equals 15 residues. V was pared by 2 bases and J by 3 bases, with 14 bases between. The DNA of the CDR3 is TGCGCCAGCAGCCAATCGTTCGACGGAATCTACGAGCAGTACTTC. Its translation: CASSQSFDGIYEQYF.

The CDR3: CASSQGTGVYNEQFF. The DNA for the CDR3 is TGCGCCAGCAGCCAAGGGACAGGGGTCTACAATGAGCAGTTCTTC. The chain employs TRBV4-1 and TRBJ2-1, with 9 bases matching TRBD1. The CDR3 has 15 residues. Germline assignment: CDR1 MGHRA and CDR2 YSYEKL. With 1 base clipped from V and 3 bases from J, the junction kept 1 base outside the gene matches.

V gene TRBV6-5 combines with J gene TRBJ2-1; 8 bases are shared with TRBD2. V lost 2 bases, J lost 1 base, and 4 bases stayed unmatched. Germline CDR1 and CDR2: MNHEY and SVGAGI. The CDR3 consists of 16 residues. CDR3: CASSYGAGGSYNEQFF. In DNA form, the CDR3 reads TGTGCCAGCAGTTACGGGGCGGGAGGTTCCTACAATGAGCAGTTCTTC.

The rearrangement links TRBV5-8 to TRBJ2-7; 7 nucleotides align to TRBD2. Losses at the gene ends were 5 bases for V and 3 bases for J; bases not matched to a gene: 8. Germline loops: CDR1 SGHTS, CDR2 YDEGEE. The CDR3 has 14 residues. CDR3 sequence (DNA): TGTGCCAGCAGTATAGACGGGGAGGGCTACGAGCAGTACTTC. This gives the protein CASSIDGEGYEQYF.

V and J are TRBV4-2 and TRBJ2-7; TRBD1 aligns across 7 bases. The CDR3 is made up of 15 amino acids. V lost 0 bases and J lost 4; bases outside the gene matches: 6. Germline loops: CDR1 LGHNA, CDR2 YNFKEQ. This CDR3 is CASSQDSGTVYEQYF. The CDR3 bases are TGTGCCAGCAGCCAAGATTCTGGGACAGTATACGAGCAGTACTTC.

The chain combines TRBV5-1 with TRBJ2-1, with D possibly being TRBD2 (6 bases). Germline V lookup: CDR1 SGHRS, CDR2 YFSETQ. Trimming pared 0 bases from V and 1 base from J, leaving 8 bases between. There are 15 residues in the CDR3. The CDR3 sequence: CASSLASVSYNEQFF. CDR3 DNA: TGCGCCAGCAGCTTGGCTAGCGTATCCTACAATGAGCAGTTCTTC.

This clone was counted a single time. The chain uses TRBV5-4 and TRBJ2-3, with D perhaps TRBD1 or TRBD2 (5 bases each). Germline CDR1 and CDR2: SGHNT and YYREEE (reference sequence). The CDR3 is 15 residues long. V dropped 4 bases and J dropped 3 bases, with 15 bases sitting between them. The DNA for the CDR3 is TGTGCCAGCAGCCCGGGGTGGGGCGTTACAGATACGCAGTATTTT. It codes for CASSPGWGVTDTQYF.

The chain uses TRBV2 and TRBJ2-1; 9 bases agree with TRBD1. This CDR3 contains 16 residues. Trimming cost V 2 bases and J 7 bases; bases outside gene matches: 9. Germline CDR1 SNHLY, CDR2 FYNNEI. The CDR3 region is CASSELRGQGRNEQFF. In DNA form, the CDR3 reads TGTGCCAGCAGTGAATTGCGGGGACAGGGTCGGAATGAGCAGTTCTTC.

This chain uses TRBV4-3 with TRBJ2-7, with 14 bases matching TRBD2. The CDR3 consists of 20 residues. CDR1 and CDR2 from the germline V gene are LGHNA and YSLEER. Trimming cost V 0 bases and J 1 base; bases outside gene matches: 11. The CDR3 sequence is CASSQDRGTSGSKLSYEQYF. The DNA for the CDR3 is TGCGCCAGCAGCCAAGATAGGGGGACTAGCGGGAGTAAGCTGTCCTACGAGCAGTACTTC.

This chain joins TRBV28 and TRBJ1-1; TRBD1 matches at 7 bases. Germline CDR1 MDHEN, CDR2 SYDVKM. The CDR3 loop spans 15 amino acids. After removal of 4 bases from V and 0 bases from J, the junction contained 5 bases not matched to a gene. The chain's CDR3 is CASSSRDSLNTEAFF. DNA of the CDR3: TGTGCCAGCAGTTCCCGGGACAGCCTGAACACTGAAGCTTTCTTT.

This sequence joins TRBV27 and TRBJ2-2, with no clear D. The CDR3 extends over 11 amino acids. Germline lookup yields CDR1 MNHEY and CDR2 SMNVEV (reference sequence). V was shortened by 6 bases and J by 6 bases, with 5 bases between the two germline ends. The CDR3 nucleotides are TGTGCCAGCAGCTTAGCCGGGGAGCTGTTTTTT. Its translation: CASSLAGELFF.

The V call is TRBV19, the J call TRBJ2-7; possibly TRBD1 or TRBD2 for D (5 bases each). The V and J ends lost 5 bases and 5 bases respectively, with 25 bases between them. CDR3 length: 17 residues. Germline assignment: CDR1 LNHDA and CDR2 SQIVND (reference sequence). The CDR3 region has the DNA TGTGCCAGTAGTTTGACGGGGTGGGGCAGGGCGAGCGACGAGCAGTACTTC. It yields the protein CASSLTGWGRASDEQYF.

This rearrangement joins TRBV6-5 to TRBJ2-2; D may be TRBD2 (6 bases). The CDR3 contains 13 residues. V was cut by 6 bases and J by 4 bases, with 9 bases left in between. CDR1 and CDR2 from the germline V gene are MNHEY and SVGAGI. The CDR3 loop reads CASRRGLTGELFF. For the CDR3, the DNA is TGTGCCAGCAGAAGGGGACTCACCGGGGAGCTGTTTTTT.

This sequence joins TRBV13 and TRBJ2-3; the match to TRBD2 covers 7 bases. Looked up from germline, CDR1 is PRHDT and CDR2 is FYEKMQ (reference sequence). The CDR3 consists of 15 residues. Trimming removed 4 bases from V and 5 bases from J; junction bases left unmatched: 9. The DNA of the CDR3 is TGTGCCAGCAGCTCCCTAGCGGTGCAAGGAGATACGCAGTATTTT. Translated, it gives CASSSLAVQGDTQYF.

The rearrangement links TRBV6-1 to TRBJ2-2, with TRBD2 identical over 11 bases. J gave up 5 bases and V 6 bases, and 2 bases lay outside the gene matches. CDR3 size: 14 residues. Germline CDR1 MNHNS, CDR2 SASEGT. The CDR3 sequence: CASRTSGRTGELFF. The CDR3 DNA follows: TGTGCCAGCAGAACTAGCGGGAGAACCGGGGAGCTGTTTTTT.

The genes are TRBV4-3 and TRBJ2-1; D remains ambiguous. V lost 1 base and J 8 bases, leaving 9 bases between the germline ends. CDR1 and CDR2 (germline): LGHNA, YSLEER. The CDR3 is 13 amino acids. This CDR3 is CASSQGTPDEQFF. The DNA of the CDR3 is TGCGCCAGCAGCCAAGGAACGCCGGATGAGCAGTTCTTC.

The sample holds one count of this clone. The chain is built from TRBV7-6 and TRBJ2-3; the D is unclear. The germline V gene encodes CDR1 SGHVS and CDR2 FNYEAQ. Trimming cost V 0 bases and J 6 bases, with 10 bases left between them. This CDR3 has 14 amino acids. Here the CDR3 DNA reads TGTGCCAGCAGCTTAGCGCCGGCTAAGGATACGCAGTATTTT. Its protein is CASSLAPAKDTQYF.